One and the same sample provided the 18 T cell receptor beta chains below, sequenced in a study of blood T cell repertoires in COVID-19. Libraries were prepared by immunoSEQ multiplex PCR; TCRdb keeps only in-frame clonotypes and omits some of them. The table has some 140,000 clones, over 70% seen once. Sequencing input: peripheral blood. These receptors all stem from a man aged 50 to 59 with active COVID-19.

This clone was detected only a few times. The V gene is TRBV27, the J gene TRBJ2-2, with D unresolved. There are 13 residues in the CDR3. Trimming stripped 3 bases from V and 6 bases from J, with 8 bases between. Germline CDR1 reads MNHEY; CDR2 reads SMNVEV (reference sequence). CDR3 sequence (DNA): TGTGCCAGCAGTTTTACGGTAGCCGGGGAGCTGTTTTTT. This translates into CASSFTVAGELFF.

In the case of this clone: At one end the junction does not follow the germline gene, possibly because of a read error. The chain has TRBV5-1 and TRBJ1-5; 12 bases align to TRBD1. Germline V gene data show CDR1 as SGHRS and CDR2 as YFSETQ. The CDR3 spans 16 residues. The CDR3 region is CARSLGGTGGDQPQHF. The CDR3 nucleotides are TGCGCCCGCAGCTTGGGGGGGACAGGGGGCGATCAGCCCCAGCATTTT.

This chain connects TRBV5-1 to TRBJ1-1, with D maybe TRBD1 (6 bases). The CDR3 has 13 residues. Per germline, CDR1 SGHRS and CDR2 YFSETQ. V was pared by 7 bases and J by 0 bases, with 10 bases between. The CDR3 coding sequence is TGCGCCAGCCGGACAGCCATGAACACTGAAGCTTTCTTT. This translates into CASRTAMNTEAFF.

The V gene is TRBV3-1 (or the pseudogene TRBV3-2), the J gene TRBJ1-2; D is perhaps TRBD1 (5 bases). V lost 1 base and J 7 bases, leaving 16 bases between the germline ends. This CDR3 spans 15 amino acids. CDR1 and CDR2 (germline): LGHDT, YNNKEL (reference sequence). The CDR3 DNA reads as TGTGCCAGCAGCCAAGCACCTGACAGAAACGGTGGCTACACCTTC. Its protein product is CASSQAPDRNGGYTF.

The chain joins TRBV5-6 to TRBJ2-1; 11 bases align to TRBD1. Germline CDR1 reads SGHDT; CDR2 reads YYEEEE. J lost 6 bases, V lost 4 bases, and 6 bases had no gene match. This CDR3 has 15 residues. Here the CDR3 reads CASSPDRGRGNEQFF. The CDR3 coding sequence is TGTGCCAGCAGCCCGGACAGGGGGCGCGGCAATGAGCAGTTCTTC.

V and J are TRBV19 and TRBJ2-6, with 10 bases identical to TRBD1. The CDR3 totals 17 residues. The germline gives CDR1 LNHDA, CDR2 SQIVND (reference sequence). With 7 bases clipped from V and 1 base from J, the junction kept 7 bases outside the gene matches. The CDR3 protein is CASKRMDRGSGANVLTF. In nucleotides, the CDR3 is TGTGCCAGTAAAAGGATGGACAGGGGGTCTGGGGCCAACGTCCTGACTTTC.

V gene TRBV4-2 combines with J gene TRBJ2-1; 11 bases fit TRBD2. CDR1 LGHNA and CDR2 YNFKEQ come from the germline V gene. J was trimmed by 9 bases and V by 1 base; bases with no gene match: 11. This CDR3 contains 17 residues. CDR3 loop: CASSQGPVGSGGGEQFF. The CDR3 nucleotides are TGTGCCAGCAGCCAAGGGCCGGTTGGTAGCGGGGGGGGTGAGCAGTTCTTC.

This chain uses TRBV24-1 with TRBJ2-1, with D perhaps matching TRBD2 (6 bases). V was trimmed by 2 bases and J by 6 bases, leaving 13 bases between them. There are 15 residues in the CDR3. CDR1 is KGHDR and CDR2 is SFDVKD in the germline V gene. For the CDR3, the DNA is TGTGCCACCAGTGATTCCGGGACTCTATTCAATGAGCAGTTCTTC. The encoded protein is CATSDSGTLFNEQFF.

This chain joins TRBV6-5 and TRBJ2-7; 7 bases are shared with TRBD1. The CDR3 spans 14 residues. V gave up 7 bases and J gave up 7 bases; unmatched junction bases: 13. Germline lookup yields CDR1 MNHEY and CDR2 SVGAGI. CDR3 nucleotides: TGTGCCAGCAACACCGGGACAGTCGGTCGGGAGCAGTACTTC. As protein: CASNTGTVGREQYF.

This clone was seen only once. The chain joins TRBV6-2 or TRBV6-3 to TRBJ2-6, with 9 bases identical to TRBD1. CDR3 size: 16 residues. Germline V gene sequence: CDR1 MNHEY, CDR2 SVGEGT. J lost 4 bases, V lost 4 bases, and 5 bases had no gene match. In DNA, the CDR3 is TGTGCCAGCAGTTCCCACAGGGGGCGCGGGGCCAACGTCCTGACTTTC. Its translation is CASSSHRGRGANVLTF.

The V call is TRBV14, the J call TRBJ2-3; TRBD1 matches 10 bases. The germline V gene encodes CDR1 SGHDN and CDR2 FVKESK. The length of the CDR3 is 15 residues. The V and J ends lost 2 bases and 4 bases, in that order; junction bases with no gene match: 3. CDR3 bases: TGTGCCAGCAGCCAAAGGGACAGGGGAGCAGATACGCAGTATTTT. It is translated as CASSQRDRGADTQYF. The variable domain in full, completed from reference TRBV14 and TRBJ2-3, reads EAGVTQFPSHSVIEKGQTVTLRCDPISGHDNLYWYRRVMGKEIKFLLHFVKESKQDESGMPNNRFLAERTGGTYSTLKVQPAELEDSGVYFCASSQRDRGADTQYFGPGTRLTVL.

J is TRBJ1-2 and V is TRBV6-2 or TRBV6-3, with D maybe TRBD1 (5 bases). The CDR3 length is 14 residues. V gave up 5 bases and J gave up 4 bases, with 14 bases separating them. Germline V gene sequence: CDR1 MNHEY, CDR2 SVGEGT. The CDR3 DNA reads as TGTGCCAGCAGTCCGGAGGGGTCTGGCTATGGCTACACCTTC. This translates into CASSPEGSGYGYTF.

The chain joins TRBV15 to TRBJ1-6, with D maybe TRBD1 (6 bases). Germline V gene lookup returns CDR1 LNHNV and CDR2 YYDKDF (reference sequence). The length of the CDR3 is 16 residues. Trimming removed 3 bases at V and 6 bases at J, with 15 bases between. CDR3 sequence (DNA): TGTGCCACCAGCAGTAGAGGTCCAGGGGCTAATTCACCCCTCCACTTT. Protein sequence: CATSSRGPGANSPLHF.

The chain carries TRBV27 and TRBJ2-4; tentatively, D is TRBD2 (5 bases). The CDR3 is 15 residues long. V lost 8 bases to trimming and J lost 0 bases, with 14 bases between them. The germline V gene encodes CDR1 MNHEY and CDR2 SMNVEV (reference sequence). The CDR3 sequence is CASQGLPKAKNIQYF. The CDR3, as DNA: TGTGCCAGCCAAGGACTCCCTAAAGCCAAAAACATTCAGTACTTC.

This clone was recorded once. The V and J genes are TRBV18 and TRBJ2-1; possible D gene TRBD1, 6 bases. CDR1 is KGHSH, CDR2 LQKENI, per germline. CDR3 length: 14 amino acids. V shed 4 bases and J shed 6 bases, with 13 bases lying between them. The CDR3 region has the DNA TGTGCCAGCTCACGACGGACAGACACCAATGAGCAGTTCTTC. Translation gives CASSRRTDTNEQFF.

The genes are TRBV30 and TRBJ2-3; 10 bases line up with TRBD2. This CDR3 has 13 residues. Trimming cost V 5 bases and J 4 bases; bases outside gene matches: 3. Germline CDR1 reads GTSNPN; CDR2 reads SVGIG (reference sequence). The CDR3 region is CAWGSGGADTQYF. The CDR3 bases are TGTGCCTGGGGGAGCGGGGGGGCAGATACGCAGTATTTT.

This chain connects TRBV4-2 to TRBJ2-2; D possibly corresponds to TRBD1 (6 bases). CDR3 length: 16 amino acids. Trimming took 6 bases from V and 2 from J, leaving 16 bases between them. Germline CDR1 is LGHNA and CDR2 is YNFKEQ. Written as DNA, the CDR3 is TGTGCCAGCAGTCAACGGGACACCCGAAACACCGGGGAGCTGTTTTTT. Translated: CASSQRDTRNTGELFF.

The V and J genes are TRBV7-9 and TRBJ2-1; D is unresolved. Trimming shortened V by 1 base and J by 6 bases, and 13 bases separated the two germline ends. This CDR3 has 15 amino acids. In germline, CDR1 is SEHNR, CDR2 FQNEAQ (reference sequence). CDR3 amino acids: CASSLGALRSNEQFF. The DNA of the CDR3 is TGTGCCAGCAGCTTAGGTGCCTTGAGGTCCAATGAGCAGTTCTTC.